The rows below give T cell receptor beta chains drawn from one sample of a study of T cell responses to AZD1222 COVID-19 vaccine. Repertoires were generated with immunoSEQ multiplex PCR, while TCRdb's copy carries only in-frame clones and drops some. The sample gives fewer than 100,000 clones, approximately 90% of which show up once; about 9.9% is in the top ten. This material consisted of peripheral blood, taken 28 days after the second AZD1222 dose. The receptors originated from an adult who received the AZD1222 COVID-19 vaccine. Both conserved end residues are part of each CDR3. The D gene is left open where the match is weak. Clone size appears in some rows only: once, few, many, or a class for an expanded clone.

v_gene: TRBV9; abundance: .; j_gene: TRBJ1-2; d_gene: .; CDR3aa: CASSVDGGVPNYGYTF; CDR3nt: TGTGCCAGCAGCGTAGATGGGGGGGTCCCTAACTATGGCTACACCTTC
v_gene: TRBV7-6; abundance: .; j_gene: TRBJ1-6; d_gene: .; CDR3aa: CASSLASGSPLHF; CDR3nt: TGTGCCAGCAGCTTAGCGTCTGGCTCACCCCTCCACTTT
v_gene: TRBV7-2; abundance: .; j_gene: TRBJ2-7; d_gene: .; CDR3aa: CASSSYYEQYF; CDR3nt: TGTGCCAGCAGCTCTTACTACGAGCAGTACTTC
v_gene: TRBV3-1/TRBV3-2; abundance: .; j_gene: TRBJ1-5; d_gene: .; CDR3aa: CASSQGKGMESNQPQHF; CDR3nt: TGTGCCAGCAGCCAAGGAAAAGGCATGGAGAGCAATCAGCCCCAGCATTTT
v_gene: TRBV5-1; abundance: .; j_gene: TRBJ2-5; d_gene: .; CDR3aa: CASSRAPRDGETQYF; CDR3nt: TGCGCCAGCAGCAGGGCCCCCAGAGATGGGGAGACCCAGTACTTC
v_gene: TRBV7-3; abundance: .; j_gene: TRBJ1-2; d_gene: TRBD1; CDR3aa: CASSLSPGGDGYTF; CDR3nt: TGTGCCAGCAGCTTATCCCCAGGGGGGGATGGCTACACCTTC
v_gene: TRBV7-3; abundance: .; j_gene: TRBJ2-3; d_gene: .; CDR3aa: CASSPNPSTTGGTDTQYF; CDR3nt: TGTGCCAGCAGCCCTAACCCCTCGACTACGGGGGGCACAGATACGCAGTATTTT
v_gene: TRBV6-5; abundance: once; j_gene: TRBJ1-2; d_gene: TRBD1; CDR3aa: CASSRDRPYGYTF; CDR3nt: TGTGCCAGCAGTCGGGACAGACCATATGGCTACACCTTC
v_gene: TRBV11-2; abundance: .; j_gene: TRBJ1-1; d_gene: .; CDR3aa: CASSFVGEDTEAFF; CDR3nt: TGTGCCAGCAGCTTTGTGGGCGAGGACACTGAAGCTTTCTTT
v_gene: TRBV7-8; abundance: .; j_gene: TRBJ2-3; d_gene: .; CDR3aa: CAKHRESTDTQYF; CDR3nt: TGTGCCAAGCACAGGGAGAGCACAGATACGCAGTATTTT
v_gene: TRBV9; abundance: .; j_gene: TRBJ1-6; d_gene: .; CDR3aa: CASSPSSRPLHF; CDR3nt: TGTGCCAGCAGCCCGAGTTCGAGGCCCCTCCACTTT
v_gene: TRBV2; abundance: .; j_gene: TRBJ2-7; d_gene: .; CDR3aa: CASSGYQGSNEQYF; CDR3nt: TGTGCCAGCAGTGGGTATCAGGGTTCCAACGAGCAGTACTTC
v_gene: TRBV29-1; abundance: .; j_gene: TRBJ2-7; d_gene: TRBD2; CDR3aa: CSVVGGGASEQYF; CDR3nt: TGCAGCGTTGTGGGCGGGGGGGCAAGCGAGCAGTACTTC
v_gene: TRBV5-6; abundance: .; j_gene: TRBJ1-3; d_gene: .; CDR3aa: CASSPWTVSSGNTIYF; CDR3nt: TGTGCCAGCAGCCCCTGGACGGTTTCCTCTGGAAACACCATATATTTT
v_gene: TRBV7-2; abundance: .; j_gene: TRBJ2-7; d_gene: .; CDR3aa: CASSLQSTGYEQYF; CDR3nt: TGTGCCAGCAGCCTACAGTCGACAGGCTACGAGCAGTACTTC
v_gene: TRBV6-5; abundance: .; j_gene: TRBJ2-7; d_gene: .; CDR3aa: CASRTVGYEQYF; CDR3nt: TGTGCCAGCAGAACAGTTGGGTACGAGCAGTACTTC
v_gene: TRBV15; abundance: .; j_gene: TRBJ2-7; d_gene: .; CDR3aa: CATSSLTRGESYEQYF; CDR3nt: TGTGCCACCAGCAGTCTAACAAGGGGGGAGTCCTACGAGCAGTACTTC
v_gene: TRBV5-8; abundance: .; j_gene: TRBJ1-2; d_gene: .; CDR3aa: CASSFMDSLYGYTF; CDR3nt: TGTGCCAGCAGCTTTATGGATTCCCTCTATGGCTACACCTTC
v_gene: TRBV2; abundance: few; j_gene: TRBJ1-5; d_gene: TRBD1; CDR3aa: CASKRGGQGSNQPQHF; CDR3nt: TGTGCCAGCAAGCGCGGAGGACAGGGGTCCAATCAGCCCCAGCATTTT
v_gene: TRBV5-1; abundance: .; j_gene: TRBJ2-1; d_gene: .; CDR3aa: CASSLVPDYNEQFF; CDR3nt: TGCGCCAGCAGCTTGGTACCGGATTACAATGAGCAGTTCTTC
v_gene: TRBV5-1; abundance: .; j_gene: TRBJ1-1; d_gene: TRBD1; CDR3aa: CASSLRLQGVNTEAFF; CDR3nt: TGCGCCAGCAGCTTGAGGCTCCAGGGGGTCAACACTGAAGCTTTCTTT
v_gene: TRBV5-6; abundance: .; j_gene: TRBJ2-5; d_gene: .; CDR3aa: CASSHAAGGETQYF; CDR3nt: TGTGCCAGCAGCCACGCCGCAGGGGGGGAGACCCAGTACTTC
v_gene: TRBV29-1; abundance: .; j_gene: TRBJ1-2; d_gene: .; CDR3aa: CSGGGSSSGYTF; CDR3nt: TGCAGTGGAGGGGGGAGCAGTTCGGGCTACACCTTC
v_gene: TRBV19; abundance: .; j_gene: TRBJ1-4; d_gene: .; CDR3aa: CASSLNRRQEGYEKLFF; CDR3nt: TGTGCCAGTAGCTTAAACCGACGACAGGAGGGGTATGAAAAACTGTTTTTT
v_gene: TRBV10-3; abundance: .; j_gene: TRBJ2-3; d_gene: .; CDR3aa: CAIKRTIDTDTQYF; CDR3nt: TGTGCCATCAAGAGGACTATAGACACAGATACGCAGTATTTT
v_gene: TRBV5-1; abundance: .; j_gene: TRBJ1-4; d_gene: .; CDR3aa: CASSLAQTVDNEKLFF; CDR3nt: TGCGCCAGCAGCCTAGCCCAAACTGTGGATAATGAAAAACTGTTTTTT
v_gene: TRBV14; abundance: .; j_gene: TRBJ2-5; d_gene: TRBD1; CDR3aa: CASSQLQGVGETQYF; CDR3nt: TGTGCCAGCAGCCAATTACAGGGGGTCGGAGAGACCCAGTACTTC
v_gene: TRBV19; abundance: .; j_gene: TRBJ2-2; d_gene: .; CDR3aa: CASSISLNTGELFF; CDR3nt: TGTGCCAGTAGTATCTCCCTGAACACCGGGGAGCTGTTTTTT
v_gene: TRBV19; abundance: .; j_gene: TRBJ2-7; d_gene: .; CDR3aa: CASSPLGDYEQYF; CDR3nt: TGTGCCAGTAGTCCTCTGGGGGACTACGAGCAGTACTTC
v_gene: TRBV6-5; abundance: .; j_gene: TRBJ2-1; d_gene: TRBD1; CDR3aa: CASSLTGTGPYNEQFF; CDR3nt: TGTGCCAGCAGTTTAACCGGGACAGGACCTTACAATGAGCAGTTCTTC
v_gene: TRBV6-2/TRBV6-3; abundance: .; j_gene: TRBJ2-2; d_gene: TRBD1; CDR3aa: CASSYGQGAYTGELFF; CDR3nt: TGTGCCAGCAGTTACGGACAGGGGGCCTACACCGGGGAGCTGTTTTTT
v_gene: TRBV5-5; abundance: .; j_gene: TRBJ1-2; d_gene: TRBD1; CDR3aa: CASSTRTGYTEGYTF; CDR3nt: TGTGCCAGCAGCACCCGGACAGGGTATACGGAAGGCTACACCTTC
v_gene: TRBV4-2; abundance: .; j_gene: TRBJ2-3; d_gene: .; CDR3aa: CASSQGEDTQYF; CDR3nt: TGTGCCAGCAGCCAAGGGGAAGATACGCAGTATTTT
v_gene: TRBV7-9; abundance: .; j_gene: TRBJ1-5; d_gene: .; CDR3aa: CASSLDIYQPQHF; CDR3nt: TGTGCCAGCAGCTTGGACATTTATCAGCCCCAGCATTTT
v_gene: TRBV3-1/TRBV3-2; abundance: .; j_gene: TRBJ2-7; d_gene: TRBD1; CDR3aa: CASSQAGTGVIEQYF; CDR3nt: TGTGCCAGCAGCCAAGCCGGGACAGGGGTGATCGAGCAGTACTTC
v_gene: TRBV7-2; abundance: .; j_gene: TRBJ1-6; d_gene: .; CDR3aa: CASSFGIGGNSPLHF; CDR3nt: TGTGCCAGCAGCTTCGGGATAGGGGGGAATTCACCCCTCCACTTT
v_gene: TRBV10-3; abundance: .; j_gene: TRBJ1-2; d_gene: TRBD1; CDR3aa: CAISESQGGNYGYTF; CDR3nt: TGTGCCATCAGTGAGTCGCAGGGGGGGAACTATGGCTACACCTTC
v_gene: TRBV7-9; abundance: .; j_gene: TRBJ1-2; d_gene: .; CDR3aa: CASSLEWGSYGYTF; CDR3nt: TGTGCCAGCAGCTTAGAGTGGGGGAGCTATGGCTACACCTTC
v_gene: TRBV12-1; abundance: .; j_gene: TRBJ1-5; d_gene: .; CDR3aa: CASSLTAGSGNQPQHF; CDR3nt: TGTGCCAGCAGCCTCACGGCGGGTAGTGGCAATCAGCCCCAGCATTTT
v_gene: TRBV30; abundance: .; j_gene: TRBJ1-2; d_gene: TRBD1; CDR3aa: CACTGGSGYTF; CDR3nt: TGTGCTTGTACAGGGGGCAGTGGCTACACCTTC